The clone carrying this TCR beta chain was observed a handful of times. Antigen unknown. Looked up from germline, CDR1 is DFQATT and CDR2 is SNEGSKA (reference sequence). After removal of 6 bases from V and 5 bases from J, the junction contained 6 bases not matched to a gene. The CDR3 runs 12 residues. The source of the sample is a study of T cells in Graves' hyperthyroidism and ophthalmopathy. In the ophthalmopathy cohort, Clinical Activity Score was at least 3, NOSPECS grade at least 4, and duration under 3 months. TCR beta CDR3 region amplification was performed from RNA transcripts. The TCR CDR3 was amplified in a first-round RT-PCR using the HTBI primer set. TCRdb re-called the multiplex PCR reads with MiXCR, one entry per CDR3 protein. Among a few hundred thousand distinct CDR3 sequences listed, roughly 20% were seen once. Study results and limitations: Blood shared most expanded thyroid clonotypes above 0.001. Ophthalmopathy and stable hyperthyroidism were told apart by a 13 V-J model. The model predicted ophthalmopathy a median roughly 6.5 months before onset.

The receptor's source is a man in his fifties with Graves' ophthalmopathy. The specimen was blood. J is TRBJ1-1 and V is TRBV20-1, with 7 bases fitting TRBD1. The DNA of the CDR3 is TGCAGTGCCGACAGGGTGGGAACTGAAGCTTTCTTT. Translated, it gives CSADRVGTEAFF.